This T cell receptor (beta chain) was captured by sequencing in a study of blood T cell repertoires in COVID-19. Per the original data handling: Quantification of nucleated cells was approximated via reference gene primer amplification. Produced via immunoSEQ multiplex PCR; TCRdb's table is partial and in-frame only. V, J and clone size derive from that table, while D and trimming were established from the DNA sequence. The table records 200,000 to 250,000 clones, about four fifths of them present only once. This clone was seen just once. The CDR3 runs 15 residues. With V trimmed by 1 base and J by 5 bases, 4 bases remained unmatched. Germline CDR1 reads MNHNS; CDR2 reads SASEGT.

The genes are TRBV6-1 and TRBJ2-5; 10 bases match TRBD1. This TCR was sampled from a man under 40 who had recovered from COVID-19. The sequencing input was peripheral blood. CDR3 in DNA: TGTGCCAGCAGTGAAGGGACAGGGGGGTACGAGACCCAGTACTTC. This translates into CASSEGTGGYETQYF.